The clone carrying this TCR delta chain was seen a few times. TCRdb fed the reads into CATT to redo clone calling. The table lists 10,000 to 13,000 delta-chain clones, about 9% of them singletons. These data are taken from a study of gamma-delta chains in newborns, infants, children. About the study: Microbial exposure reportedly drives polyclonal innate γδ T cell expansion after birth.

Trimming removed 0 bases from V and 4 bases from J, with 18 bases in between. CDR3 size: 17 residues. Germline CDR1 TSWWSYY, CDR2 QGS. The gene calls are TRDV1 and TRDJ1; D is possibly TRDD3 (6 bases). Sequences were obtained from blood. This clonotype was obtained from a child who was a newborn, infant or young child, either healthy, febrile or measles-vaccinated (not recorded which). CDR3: CALGELEGMEGLDKLIF. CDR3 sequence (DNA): TGTGCTCTTGGGGAACTCGAGGGGATGGAGGGTCTCGATAAACTCATCTTT.